This TCR beta chain was sequenced for a study of T-cell memory formation after mild COVID-19. Findings and limits, study-wide: Mainly CM and EM harbored the contracting CD4+ clones; mainly EMRA harbored the CD8+ ones.

Germline V lookup: CDR1 LNHDA, CDR2 SQIVND (reference sequence). Trimming left V 8 bases short and J 0 bases short, with 10 bases between. The CDR3 has 13 residues. Worth noting for this clonotype: Its specificity is unknown.

TCRdb called the 5' RACE reads again in MiXCR, with one record for every CDR3 protein. This table holds around 340,000 distinct CDR3 sequences, over 10% found once. Sequenced: PBMCs or a T cell subset sorted from them (not recorded which). The V call is TRBV19, the J call TRBJ1-1; possible D gene TRBD1, 6 bases. The receptor's source is a man aged 18 to 29 who had mild COVID-19 (a few samples of this study predate the infection). Cell type and time point are not known. The CDR3 spells CASGQTVNTEAFF. The CDR3 bases are TGTGCCAGTGGACAGACAGTGAACACTGAAGCTTTCTTT.